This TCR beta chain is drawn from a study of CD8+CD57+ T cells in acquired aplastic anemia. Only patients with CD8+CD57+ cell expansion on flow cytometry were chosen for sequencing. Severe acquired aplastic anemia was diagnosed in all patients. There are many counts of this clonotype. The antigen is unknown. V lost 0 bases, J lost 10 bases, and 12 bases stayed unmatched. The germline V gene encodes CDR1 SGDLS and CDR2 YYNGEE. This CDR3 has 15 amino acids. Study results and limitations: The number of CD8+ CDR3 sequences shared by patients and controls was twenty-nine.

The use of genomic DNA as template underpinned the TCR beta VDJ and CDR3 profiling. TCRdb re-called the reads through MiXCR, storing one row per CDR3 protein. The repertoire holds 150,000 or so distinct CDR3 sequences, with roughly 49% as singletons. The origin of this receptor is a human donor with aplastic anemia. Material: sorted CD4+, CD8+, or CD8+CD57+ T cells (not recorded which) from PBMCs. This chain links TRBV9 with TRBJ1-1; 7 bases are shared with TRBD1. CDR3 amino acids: CASSVAGTTGARAFF. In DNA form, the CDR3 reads TGTGCCAGCAGCGTAGCCGGAACTACAGGGGCGAGAGCTTTCTTT.